Listed below are T cell receptor beta chains from one sample, sequenced in a study of blood T cells in healthy people across ages. Using its own MiXCR run on the 5' RACE reads, TCRdb lists one record per CDR3 protein. Of hundreds of thousands of distinct CDR3 sequences listed, around 21% are singletons. The specimen sequenced was blood. These TCRs come from a man in his 70s in good health. CDR3s include the opening cysteine and the closing phenylalanine or tryptophan. The D gene is left open where the match is weak. Rows give clone size only sometimes, using once, few, many, or a class for an expanded clone.

-,-,TRBV29-1,TRBJ2-2,CSVEDPGELFF,TGCAGCGTTGAAGATCCCGGGGAGCTGTTTTTT
few,-,TRBV10-3,TRBJ1-2,CAISESPGMYGYTF,TGTGCCATCAGTGAGTCTCCAGGGATGTATGGCTACACCTTC
-,-,TRBV7-8,TRBJ2-3,CASSPGVDRRSTDTQYF,TGTGCCAGCAGCCCGGGAGTTGACCGACGGAGCACAGATACGCAGTATTTT
-,TRBD1,TRBV10-3,TRBJ2-5,CAISDQTGTDLSGETQYF,TGTGCCATCAGTGATCAGACCGGGACAGACCTCTCCGGGGAGACCCAGTACTTC
many,TRBD1,TRBV11-3,TRBJ2-7,CASSPSTGDHEQYF,TGTGCCAGCAGCCCATCGACAGGGGACCACGAGCAGTACTTC
few,-,TRBV20-1,TRBJ1-5,CSARDQGSAANQPQHF,TGCAGTGCTAGAGATCAGGGGAGTGCAGCTAATCAGCCCCAGCATTTT
few,-,TRBV7-3,TRBJ2-7,CASSPGKTNEQYF,TGTGCCAGCAGCCCAGGGAAGACGAACGAGCAGTACTTC
-,TRBD2,TRBV27,TRBJ2-1,CASSPTSGRFNEQFF,TGTGCCAGCAGTCCTACTAGCGGGAGGTTCAATGAGCAGTTCTTC
-,-,TRBV7-3,TRBJ2-2,CASSEQGPGVSGELFF,TGTGCCAGCAGCGAACAGGGTCCTGGGGTGTCCGGGGAGCTGTTTTTT
-,-,TRBV20-1,TRBJ2-3,CSAPEAGRDTQYF,TGCAGTGCCCCAGAGGCCGGGAGAGATACGCAGTATTTT
-,-,TRBV9,TRBJ2-5,CASSVEPWSETQYF,TGTGCCAGCAGCGTAGAACCGTGGTCAGAGACCCAGTACTTC
few,TRBD2,TRBV5-1,TRBJ2-1,CASSQKPGTSLFF,TGCGCCAGCAGCCAAAAACCCGGGACTAGTCTTTTCTTC
-,-,TRBV3-1,TRBJ2-6,CASSQFAGANVLTF,TGTGCCAGCAGCCAGTTCGCTGGGGCCAACGTCCTGACTTTC
-,TRBD1,TRBV7-9,TRBJ2-7,CASSAWTGGLNEQYF,TGTGCCAGCAGCGCTTGGACAGGGGGCCTCAACGAGCAGTACTTC
few,-,TRBV18,TRBJ1-1,CASSLHRSTEAFF,TGTGCCAGCTCACTACACCGAAGCACTGAAGCTTTCTTT
-,TRBD1,TRBV29-1,TRBJ1-4,CSARDRVATNEKLFF,TGCAGCGCTCGGGACAGGGTCGCAACTAATGAAAAACTGTTTTTT
few,-,TRBV5-1,TRBJ2-1,CASSFGKGVNEQFF,TGCGCCAGCAGCTTCGGAAAAGGGGTGAATGAGCAGTTCTTC
-,TRBD2,TRBV20-1,TRBJ2-3,CSTLAGGLSDTQYF,TGCAGTACCTTAGCGGGAGGGCTCTCAGATACGCAGTATTTT
few,-,TRBV9,TRBJ2-3,CASSQEAGTDTQYF,TGTGCCAGCAGCCAGGAGGCTGGCACAGATACGCAGTATTTT
few,TRBD1,TRBV29-1,TRBJ1-2,CSVDVGDQGVNYGYTF,TGCAGCGTTGACGTGGGGGACCAGGGGGTTAACTATGGCTACACCTTC
many,-,TRBV4-1,TRBJ2-5,CASSQDPGTQRETQYF,TGCGCCAGCAGCCAAGATCCTGGGACCCAACGGGAGACCCAGTACTTC
-,TRBD2,TRBV4-2,TRBJ2-3,CASSHDSGTDTQYF,TGTGCCAGCAGCCATGATAGCGGGACAGATACGCAGTATTTT